This TCR beta chain was obtained from a study of T cells in women clearing cervical HPV infection. The wider study: Case blood was drawn when the lesion was first found; control blood after infection became undetectable.

Dot-blot hybridization genotyped cervical HPV amplified with MY09/MY11 PCR. Of note for this clone: The CDR3 is cut off 3 residues early in the read; its end comes from the germline J gene.

Only in-frame clones appear in the TCRdb table, and some are missing; sequencing was by immunoSEQ multiplex PCR. This sample's clone table lists roughly 34,000 clones. Trimming cost V 6 bases and J 0 bases; bases outside gene matches: 4. This CDR3 region has 14 residues. The source of this sequence is a woman between 18 and 70 years old with a cervical HPV16 infection that either progressed to CIN3+ or cleared (not recorded which). Sequencing used blood buffy coat. This chain connects TRBV12-3 or TRBV12-4 to TRBJ2-7; the match to TRBD1 covers 8 bases. The CDR3 region is CASSWTGSSYEQYF. CDR3 bases read: TGTGCCAGCAGCTGGACAGGGTCCTCCTACGAG.